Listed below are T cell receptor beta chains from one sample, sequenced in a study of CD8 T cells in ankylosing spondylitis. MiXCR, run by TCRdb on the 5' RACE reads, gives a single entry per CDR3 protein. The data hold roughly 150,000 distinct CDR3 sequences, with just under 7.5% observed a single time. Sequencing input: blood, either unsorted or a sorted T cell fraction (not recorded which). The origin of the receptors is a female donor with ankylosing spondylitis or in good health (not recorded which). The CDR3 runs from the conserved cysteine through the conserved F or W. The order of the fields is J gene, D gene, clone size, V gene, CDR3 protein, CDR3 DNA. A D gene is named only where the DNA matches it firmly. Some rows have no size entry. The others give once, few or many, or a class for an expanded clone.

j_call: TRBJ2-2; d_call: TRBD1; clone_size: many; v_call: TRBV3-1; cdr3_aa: CASSQGRGDRGGELFF; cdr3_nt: TGTGCCAGCAGCCAAGGAAGAGGGGACAGGGGCGGGGAGCTGTTTTTT
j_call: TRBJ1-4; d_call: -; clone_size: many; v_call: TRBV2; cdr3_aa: CASRRTRDEKLFF; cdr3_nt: TGTGCCAGCAGGAGGACCCGGGATGAAAAACTGTTTTTT
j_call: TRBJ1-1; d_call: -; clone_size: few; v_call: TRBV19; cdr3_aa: CASSMFFEAFF; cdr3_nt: TGTGCCAGTAGTATGTTTTTCGAAGCTTTCTTT
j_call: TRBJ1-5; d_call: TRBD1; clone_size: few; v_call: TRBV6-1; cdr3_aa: CASRLRQGYSNQPQHF; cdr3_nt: TGTGCCAGCAGGCTACGACAGGGCTATAGCAATCAGCCCCAGCATTTT
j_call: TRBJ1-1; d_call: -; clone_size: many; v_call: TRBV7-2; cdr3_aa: CASLGSGVTEAFF; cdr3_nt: TGTGCCAGCCTGGGAAGCGGGGTAACTGAAGCTTTCTTT
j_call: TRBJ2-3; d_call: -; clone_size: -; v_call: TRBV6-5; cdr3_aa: CASSYKVGGPNTQYF; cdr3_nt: TGTGCCAGCAGTTACAAAGTGGGGGGGCCGAATACGCAGTATTTT
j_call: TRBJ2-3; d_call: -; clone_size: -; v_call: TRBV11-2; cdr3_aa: CASSLVSDTQYF; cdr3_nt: TGTGCCAGCAGCTTAGTATCAGATACGCAGTATTTT
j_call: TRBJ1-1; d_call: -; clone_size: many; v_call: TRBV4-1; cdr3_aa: CASSRRNEAFF; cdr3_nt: TGCGCCAGCAGCCGGCGGAATGAAGCTTTCTTT
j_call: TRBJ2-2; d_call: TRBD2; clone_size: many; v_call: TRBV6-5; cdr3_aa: CASSYWPSGGASTGELFF; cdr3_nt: TGTGCCAGCAGTTACTGGCCTAGCGGGGGGGCGAGTACCGGGGAGCTGTTTTTT
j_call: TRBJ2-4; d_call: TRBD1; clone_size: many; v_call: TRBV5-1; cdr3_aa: CASSVGQGSNIQYF; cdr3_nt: TGCGCCAGCAGCGTCGGACAGGGTTCAAACATTCAGTACTTC
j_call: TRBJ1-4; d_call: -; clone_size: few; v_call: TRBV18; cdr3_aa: CASSSTNEKLFF; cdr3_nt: TGTGCCAGCTCTTCAACTAATGAAAAACTGTTTTTT
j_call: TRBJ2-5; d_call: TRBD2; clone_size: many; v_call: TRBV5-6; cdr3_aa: CASSLWLAGVQLLETQYF; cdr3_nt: TGTGCCAGCAGCTTGTGGCTAGCGGGAGTACAACTACTGGAGACCCAGTACTTC
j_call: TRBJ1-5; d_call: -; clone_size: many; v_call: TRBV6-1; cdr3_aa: CASNTPRGIQPQHF; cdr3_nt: TGTGCCAGCAATACGCCGAGGGGTATTCAGCCCCAGCATTTT
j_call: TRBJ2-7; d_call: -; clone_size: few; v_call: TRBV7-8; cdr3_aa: CASSQGLGSSYEQYF; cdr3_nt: TGTGCCAGCAGTCAGGGACTGGGGAGCTCCTACGAGCAGTACTTC
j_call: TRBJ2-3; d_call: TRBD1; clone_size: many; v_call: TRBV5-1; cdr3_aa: CASSLPRQGSTDTQYF; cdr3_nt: TGCGCCAGCAGCTTGCCACGACAGGGTAGCACAGATACGCAGTATTTT
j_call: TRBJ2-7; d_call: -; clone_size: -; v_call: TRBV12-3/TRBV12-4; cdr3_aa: CASNPDGLWGEQYF; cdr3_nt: TGTGCCAGCAACCCGGACGGTCTATGGGGGGAGCAGTACTTC
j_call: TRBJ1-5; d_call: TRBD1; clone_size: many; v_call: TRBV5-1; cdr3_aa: CASSLGQGDPPQHF; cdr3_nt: TGCGCCAGCAGCTTGGGACAGGGCGACCCGCCCCAGCATTTT
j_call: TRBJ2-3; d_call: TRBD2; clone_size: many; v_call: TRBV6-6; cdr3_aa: CAVGTSATDTQYF; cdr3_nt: TGTGCAGTGGGGACTAGCGCCACAGATACGCAGTATTTT
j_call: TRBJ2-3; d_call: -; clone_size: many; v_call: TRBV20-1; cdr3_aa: CSARGAGTDTQYF; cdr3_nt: TGCAGTGCTCGGGGGGCTGGCACAGATACGCAGTATTTT
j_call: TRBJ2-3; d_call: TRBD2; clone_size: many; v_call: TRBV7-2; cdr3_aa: CASSLAVSGGADTQYF; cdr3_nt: TGTGCCAGCAGCTTAGCCGTAAGCGGGGGTGCAGATACGCAGTATTTT
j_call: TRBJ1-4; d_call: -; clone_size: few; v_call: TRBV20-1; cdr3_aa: CSAYTELTNEKLFF; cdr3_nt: TGCAGTGCTTACACGGAACTAACTAATGAAAAACTGTTTTTT
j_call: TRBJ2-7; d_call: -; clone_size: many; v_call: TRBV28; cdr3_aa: CASSRDSAIEQYF; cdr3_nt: TGTGCCAGCAGTCGGGACTCCGCCATCGAGCAGTACTTC
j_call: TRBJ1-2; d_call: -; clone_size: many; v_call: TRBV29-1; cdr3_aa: CSVVVGGNYGYTF; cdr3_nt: TGCAGCGTTGTCGTTGGGGGGAACTATGGCTACACCTTC
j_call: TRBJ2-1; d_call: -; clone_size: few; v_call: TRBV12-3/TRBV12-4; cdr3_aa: CASTDGGARYNEQFF; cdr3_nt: TGTGCCAGCACCGACGGAGGGGCGCGGTACAATGAGCAGTTCTTC
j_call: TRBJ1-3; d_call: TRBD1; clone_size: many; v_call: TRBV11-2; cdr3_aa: CASSPSRGLMAGNTIYF; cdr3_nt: TGTGCCAGCAGCCCATCCAGGGGGCTTATGGCTGGAAACACCATATATTTT
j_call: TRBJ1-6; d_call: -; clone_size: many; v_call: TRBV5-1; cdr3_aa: CASSLGGDSYNSPLHF; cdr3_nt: TGCGCCAGCAGCCTGGGGGGAGACTCCTATAATTCACCCCTCCACTTT
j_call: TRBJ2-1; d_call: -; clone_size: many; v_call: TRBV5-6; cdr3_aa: CATRGGSYNEQFF; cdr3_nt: TGTGCCACCAGGGGTGGGTCCTACAATGAGCAGTTCTTC
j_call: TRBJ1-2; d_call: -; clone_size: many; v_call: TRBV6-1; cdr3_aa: CASSAEGGIGGYTF; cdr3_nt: TGTGCCAGCAGTGCCGAAGGCGGGATTGGTGGCTACACCTTC
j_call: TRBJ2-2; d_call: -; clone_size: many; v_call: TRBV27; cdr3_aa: CASSLVRGDTGELFF; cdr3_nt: TGTGCCAGCAGTTTGGTCAGGGGAGACACCGGGGAGCTGTTTTTT
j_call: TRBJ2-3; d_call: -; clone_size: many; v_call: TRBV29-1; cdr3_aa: CSVEGAADTQYF; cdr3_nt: TGCAGCGTTGAGGGGGCGGCAGATACGCAGTATTTT
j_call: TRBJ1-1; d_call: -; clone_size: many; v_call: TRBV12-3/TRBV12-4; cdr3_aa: CASSGLLNTEAFF; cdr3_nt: TGTGCCAGCAGTGGCTTATTGAACACTGAAGCTTTCTTT
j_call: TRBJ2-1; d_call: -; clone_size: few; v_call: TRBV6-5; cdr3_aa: CASSYSPSSYNEQFF; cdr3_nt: TGTGCCAGCAGTTACTCGCCTAGCTCCTACAATGAGCAGTTCTTC
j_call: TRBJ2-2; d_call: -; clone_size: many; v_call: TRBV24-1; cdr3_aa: CATSDFSDSSGELFF; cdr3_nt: TGTGCCACCAGTGATTTCTCGGACAGCTCCGGGGAGCTGTTTTTT
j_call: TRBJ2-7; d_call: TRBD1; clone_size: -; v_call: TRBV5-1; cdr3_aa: CASSLVRTGDYEQYF; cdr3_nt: TGCGCCAGCAGCTTGGTAAGGACAGGGGATTACGAGCAGTACTTC
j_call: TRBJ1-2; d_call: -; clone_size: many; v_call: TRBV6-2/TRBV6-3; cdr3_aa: CASSYHPPTGNYGYTF; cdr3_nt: TGTGCCAGCAGTTACCATCCTCCAACAGGGAACTATGGCTACACCTTC
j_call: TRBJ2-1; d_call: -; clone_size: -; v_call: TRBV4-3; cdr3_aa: CASSQEVYKGWQFF; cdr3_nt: TGCGCCAGCAGCCAAGAGGTCTACAAGGGTTGGCAGTTCTTC
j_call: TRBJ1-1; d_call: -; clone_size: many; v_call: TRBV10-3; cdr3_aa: CAIGRGPNTEAFF; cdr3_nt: TGTGCCATCGGACGGGGGCCGAACACTGAAGCTTTCTTT
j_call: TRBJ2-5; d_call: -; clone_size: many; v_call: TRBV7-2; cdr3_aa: CASSSLETQYF; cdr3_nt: TGTGCCAGCAGCTCCTTAGAGACCCAGTACTTC
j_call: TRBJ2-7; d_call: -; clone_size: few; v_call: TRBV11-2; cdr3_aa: CASSLNLGGGGGEQYF; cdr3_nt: TGTGCCAGCAGCTTAAACCTTGGGGGAGGTGGTGGCGAGCAGTACTTC
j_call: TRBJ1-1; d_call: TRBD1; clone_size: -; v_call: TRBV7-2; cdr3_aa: CASSPQGAGSGTEAFF; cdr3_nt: TGTGCCAGCAGCCCGCAGGGGGCAGGGAGTGGCACTGAAGCTTTCTTT
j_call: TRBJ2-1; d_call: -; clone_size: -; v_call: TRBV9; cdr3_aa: CASSVEGSQYNEQFF; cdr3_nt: TGTGCCAGCAGCGTAGAGGGGTCACAATACAATGAGCAGTTCTTC
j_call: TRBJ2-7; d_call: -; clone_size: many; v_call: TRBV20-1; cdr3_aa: CSARDPGRHYEQYF; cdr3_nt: TGCAGTGCTAGAGACCCAGGCAGACACTACGAGCAGTACTTC
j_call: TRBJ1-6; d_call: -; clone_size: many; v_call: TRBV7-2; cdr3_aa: CASSSGIRSPLHF; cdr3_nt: TGTGCCAGCAGCTCCGGGATAAGATCACCCCTCCACTTT
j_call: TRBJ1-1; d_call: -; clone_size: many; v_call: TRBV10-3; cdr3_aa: CAIGYNRAMNTEAFF; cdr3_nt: TGTGCCATCGGGTACAACAGGGCCATGAACACTGAAGCTTTCTTT
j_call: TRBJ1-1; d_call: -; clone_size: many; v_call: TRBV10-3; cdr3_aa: CAISGGRAGRETEAFF; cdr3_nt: TGTGCCATCAGTGGTGGGAGGGCCGGCCGGGAGACTGAAGCTTTCTTT